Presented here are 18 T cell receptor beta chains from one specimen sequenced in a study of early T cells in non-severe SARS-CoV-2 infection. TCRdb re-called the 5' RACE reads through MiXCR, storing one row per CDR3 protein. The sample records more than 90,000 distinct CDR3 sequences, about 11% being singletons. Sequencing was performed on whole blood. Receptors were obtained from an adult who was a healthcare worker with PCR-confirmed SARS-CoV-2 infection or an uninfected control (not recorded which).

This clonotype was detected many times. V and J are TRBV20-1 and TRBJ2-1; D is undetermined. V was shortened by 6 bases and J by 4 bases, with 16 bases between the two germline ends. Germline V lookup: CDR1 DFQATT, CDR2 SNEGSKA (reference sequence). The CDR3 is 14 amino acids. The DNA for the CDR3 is TGCAGTGCCGAGACTCGTTCCTTTTACAATGAGCAGTTCTTC. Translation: CSAETRSFYNEQFF.

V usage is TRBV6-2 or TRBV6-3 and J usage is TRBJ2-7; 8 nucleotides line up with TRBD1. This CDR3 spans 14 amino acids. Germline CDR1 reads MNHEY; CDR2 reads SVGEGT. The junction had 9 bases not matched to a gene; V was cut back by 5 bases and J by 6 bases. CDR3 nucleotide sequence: TGTGCCAGCAGTGCAAGACAGGGGCTCCGCGAGCAGTACTTC. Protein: CASSARQGLREQYF.

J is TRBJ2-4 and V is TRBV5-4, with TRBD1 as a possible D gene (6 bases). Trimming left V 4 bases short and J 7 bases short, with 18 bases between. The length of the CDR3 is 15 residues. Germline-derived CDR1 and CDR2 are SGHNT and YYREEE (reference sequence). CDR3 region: CASSPTKGTTNIQYF. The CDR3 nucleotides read TGTGCCAGCAGCCCCACCAAAGGGACAACCAACATTCAGTACTTC.

The chain's CDR3 is CATSKQRPGGGRQETQYF. CDR3 DNA sequence: TGTGCCACCAGCAAACAAAGACCGGGAGGAGGTCGCCAAGAGACCCAGTACTTC. The chain uses TRBV15 and TRBJ2-5; 7 nucleotides line up with TRBD2. Germline loops: CDR1 LNHNV, CDR2 YYDKDF (reference sequence). The CDR3 has 18 amino acids. Trimming cost V 4 bases and J 1 base; bases outside gene matches: 15.

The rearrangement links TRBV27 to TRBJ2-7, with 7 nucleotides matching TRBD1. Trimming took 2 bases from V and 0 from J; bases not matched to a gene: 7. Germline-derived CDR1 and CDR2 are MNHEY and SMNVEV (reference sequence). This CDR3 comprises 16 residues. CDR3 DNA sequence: TGTGCCAGCAGTTTAACTCGACAGGGTCCCTCCTACGAGCAGTACTTC. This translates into CASSLTRQGPSYEQYF.

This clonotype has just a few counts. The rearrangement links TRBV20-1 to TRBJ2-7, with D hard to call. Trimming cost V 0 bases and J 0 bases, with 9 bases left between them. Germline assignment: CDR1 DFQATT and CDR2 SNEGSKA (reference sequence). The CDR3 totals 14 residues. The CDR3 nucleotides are TGCAGTGCTAGAGATCTCTCACTCTCCTACGAGCAGTACTTC. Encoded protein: CSARDLSLSYEQYF.

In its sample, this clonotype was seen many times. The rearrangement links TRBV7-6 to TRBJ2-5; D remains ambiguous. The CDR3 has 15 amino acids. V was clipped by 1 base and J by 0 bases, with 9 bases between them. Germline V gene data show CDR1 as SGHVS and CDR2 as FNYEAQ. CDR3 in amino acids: CASSLGSAYQETQYF. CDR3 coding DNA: TGTGCCAGCAGCTTAGGGTCGGCGTACCAAGAGACCCAGTACTTC.

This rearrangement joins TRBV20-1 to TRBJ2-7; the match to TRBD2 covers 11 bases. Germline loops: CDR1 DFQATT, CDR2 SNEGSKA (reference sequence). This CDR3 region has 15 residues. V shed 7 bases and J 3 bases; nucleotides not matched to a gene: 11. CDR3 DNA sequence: TGCAGTGTCCGCACTAGCGGGAGAGGGGACTACGAGCAGTACTTC. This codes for CSVRTSGRGDYEQYF.

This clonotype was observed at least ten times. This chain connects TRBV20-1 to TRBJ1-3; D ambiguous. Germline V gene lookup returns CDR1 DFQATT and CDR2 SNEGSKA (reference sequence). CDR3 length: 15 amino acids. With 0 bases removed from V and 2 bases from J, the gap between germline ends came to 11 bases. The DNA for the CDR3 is TGCAGTGCTAGAGATGGTGGTAGGGCTGGAAACACCATATATTTT. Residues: CSARDGGRAGNTIYF.

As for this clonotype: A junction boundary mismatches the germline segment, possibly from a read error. The CDR3, as DNA: TGTGCCAGCAGTCGCAGACAGGTCCTCTCTGAAAACACCATATATTTT. It encodes CASSRRQVLSENTIYF. The rearrangement uses TRBV12-3 or TRBV12-4 and TRBJ1-3; D is perhaps TRBD1 (6 bases). The CDR3 covers 16 residues.

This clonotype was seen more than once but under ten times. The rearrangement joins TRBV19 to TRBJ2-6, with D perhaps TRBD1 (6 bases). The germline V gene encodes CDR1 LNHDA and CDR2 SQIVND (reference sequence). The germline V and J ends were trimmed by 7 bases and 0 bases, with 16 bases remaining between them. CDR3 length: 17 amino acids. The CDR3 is CASTPLPGASGANVLTF. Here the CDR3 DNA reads TGTGCCAGTACCCCCCTCCCAGGGGCCTCTGGGGCCAACGTCCTGACTTTC. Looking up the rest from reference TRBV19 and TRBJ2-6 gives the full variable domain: DGGITQSPKYLFRKEGQNVTLSCEQNLNHDAMYWYRQDPGQGLRLIYYSQIVNDFQKGDIAEGYSVSREKKESFPLTVTSAQKNPTAFYLCASTPLPGASGANVLTFGAGSRLTVL.

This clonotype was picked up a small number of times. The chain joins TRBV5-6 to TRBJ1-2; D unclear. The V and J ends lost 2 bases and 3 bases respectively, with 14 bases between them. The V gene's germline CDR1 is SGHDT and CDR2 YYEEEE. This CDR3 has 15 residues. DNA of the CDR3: TGTGCCAGCAGCTTTAGGGCGACCTTCGACTATGGCTACACCTTC. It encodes CASSFRATFDYGYTF. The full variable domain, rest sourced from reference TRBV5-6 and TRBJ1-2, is DAGVTQSPTHLIKTRGQQVTLRCSPKSGHDTVSWYQQALGQGPQFIFQYYEEEERQRGNFPDRFSGHQFPNYSSELNVNALLLGDSALYLCASSFRATFDYGYTFGSGTRLTVV.

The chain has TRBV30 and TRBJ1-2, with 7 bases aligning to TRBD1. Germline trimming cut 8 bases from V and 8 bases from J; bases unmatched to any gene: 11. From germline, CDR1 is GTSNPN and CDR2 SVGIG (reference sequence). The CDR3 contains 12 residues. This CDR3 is CATGQRPRGYTF. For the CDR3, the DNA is TGTGCCACGGGACAGAGACCTAGGGGCTACACCTTC. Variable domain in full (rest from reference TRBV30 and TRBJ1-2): SQTIHQWPATLVQPVGSPLSLECTVEGTSNPNLYWYRQAAGRGLQLLFYSVGIGQISSEVPQNLSASRPQDRQFILSSKKLLLSDSGFYLCATGQRPRGYTFGSGTRLTVV.

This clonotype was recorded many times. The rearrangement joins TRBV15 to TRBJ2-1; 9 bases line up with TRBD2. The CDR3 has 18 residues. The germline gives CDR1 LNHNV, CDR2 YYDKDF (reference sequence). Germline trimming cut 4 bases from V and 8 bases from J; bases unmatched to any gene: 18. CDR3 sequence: CATSTVPRGGGPVHEQFF. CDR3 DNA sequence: TGTGCCACCAGCACCGTCCCGCGGGGGGGAGGGCCAGTCCATGAGCAGTTCTTC.

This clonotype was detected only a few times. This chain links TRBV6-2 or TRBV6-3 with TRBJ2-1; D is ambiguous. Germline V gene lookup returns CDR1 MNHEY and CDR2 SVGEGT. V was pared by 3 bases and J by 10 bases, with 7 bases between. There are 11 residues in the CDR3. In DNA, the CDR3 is TGTGCCAGCAGTTATCATACCGAGCAGTTCTTC. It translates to CASSYHTEQFF.

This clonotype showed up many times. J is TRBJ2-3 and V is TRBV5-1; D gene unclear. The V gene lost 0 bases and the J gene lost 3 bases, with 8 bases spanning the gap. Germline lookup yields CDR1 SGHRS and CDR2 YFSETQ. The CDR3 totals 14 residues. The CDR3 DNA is TGCGCCAGCAGCTTGGGGATCTCGACAGATACGCAGTATTTT. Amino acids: CASSLGISTDTQYF.

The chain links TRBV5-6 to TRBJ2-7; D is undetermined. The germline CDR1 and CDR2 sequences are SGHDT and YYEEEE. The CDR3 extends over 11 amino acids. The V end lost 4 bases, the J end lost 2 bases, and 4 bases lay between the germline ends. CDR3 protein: CASSGAYEQYF. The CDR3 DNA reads TGTGCCAGCAGCGGTGCCTACGAGCAGTACTTC.

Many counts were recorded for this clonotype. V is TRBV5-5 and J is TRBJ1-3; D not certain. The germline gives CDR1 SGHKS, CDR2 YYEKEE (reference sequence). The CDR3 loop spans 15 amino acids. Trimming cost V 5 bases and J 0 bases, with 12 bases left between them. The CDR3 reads CASRPGGRSGNTIYF. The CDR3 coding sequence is TGTGCCAGCAGACCAGGCGGGCGCTCTGGAAACACCATATATTTT.